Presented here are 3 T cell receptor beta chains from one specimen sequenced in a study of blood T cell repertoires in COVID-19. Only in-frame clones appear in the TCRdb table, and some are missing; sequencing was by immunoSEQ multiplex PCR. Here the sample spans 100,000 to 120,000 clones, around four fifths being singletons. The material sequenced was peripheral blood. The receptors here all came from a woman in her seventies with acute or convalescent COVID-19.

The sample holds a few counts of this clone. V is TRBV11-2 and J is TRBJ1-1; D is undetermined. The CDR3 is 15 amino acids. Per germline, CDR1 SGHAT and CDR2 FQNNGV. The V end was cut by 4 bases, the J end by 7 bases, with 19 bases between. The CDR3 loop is CASSSVAGKGIEAFF. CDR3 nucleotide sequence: TGTGCCAGCAGCTCGGTGGCCGGGAAAGGGATTGAAGCTTTCTTT.

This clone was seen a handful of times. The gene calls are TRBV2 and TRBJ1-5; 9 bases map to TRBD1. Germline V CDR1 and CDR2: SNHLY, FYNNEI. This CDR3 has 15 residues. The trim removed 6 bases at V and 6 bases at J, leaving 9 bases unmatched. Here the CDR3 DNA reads TGTGCCAGCAGGGACGACAGGGGGGGAGCTCAGCCCCAGCATTTT. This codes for CASRDDRGGAQPQHF.

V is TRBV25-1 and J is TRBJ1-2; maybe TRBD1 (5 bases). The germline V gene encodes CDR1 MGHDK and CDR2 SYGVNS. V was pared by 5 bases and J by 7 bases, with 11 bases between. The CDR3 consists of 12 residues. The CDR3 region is CASSWSGLGYTF. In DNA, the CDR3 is TGTGCCAGCAGTTGGTCAGGGCTTGGCTACACCTTC.